These T cell receptor beta chains were read from a single sample in a study of shared T cell receptors in the human thymus. Assay used: immunoSEQ multiplex PCR; TCRdb lists only in-frame clones, some missing. The repertoire holds about 710,000 clones, with around 87% as singletons. This sample also appeared in a second study, on human thymus T cells.

Sequencing was performed on thymocytes. The receptors derive from a boy under two years old with a congenital heart defect. The CDR3 runs from the conserved cysteine through the conserved F or W. The order of the fields is D gene, V gene, J gene, clone size, CDR3 protein, CDR3 DNA. D genes are given only for firm matches. Size is stated for part of the rows, as once, few or many counts, or as a class when the clone is expanded.

TRBD2	TRBV27	TRBJ2-1	.	CASIGGRSSYNEQFF	TGTGCCAGCATAGGCGGGAGGAGCTCCTACAATGAGCAGTTCTTC
TRBD1	TRBV19	TRBJ1-4	.	CASSIVGQGGVIVEKLFF	TGTGCCAGTAGTATAGTAGGACAGGGCGGGGTTATAGTAGAAAAACTGTTTTTT
.	TRBV4-1	TRBJ2-1	.	CASSQDPCAGYNEQFF	TGCGCCAGCAGCCAAGATCCGTGCGCGGGGTACAATGAGCAGTTCTTC
.	TRBV28	TRBJ1-5	.	CASSSPFPGIIYSNQPQHF	TGTGCCAGCAGTTCCCCGTTCCCCGGGATCATCTATAGCAATCAGCCCCAGCATTTT
TRBD1	TRBV27	TRBJ1-5	.	CASSSNYGTAFSNQPQHF	TGTGCCAGCAGTTCTAATTACGGGACAGCATTTAGCAATCAGCCCCAGCATTTT
.	TRBV7-9	TRBJ1-1	.	CASSARTANTEAFF	TGTGCCAGCAGCGCCCGGACAGCGAACACTGAAGCTTTCTTT
TRBD1	TRBV28	TRBJ2-1	.	CASSYRTGGRISYNEQFF	TGTGCCAGCAGTTACAGGACAGGGGGCCGCATTTCGTACAATGAGCAGTTCTTC
TRBD2	TRBV28	TRBJ2-1	.	CASSLVLAGVNEQFF	TGTGCCAGCAGTTTAGTACTAGCGGGAGTCAATGAGCAGTTCTTC
TRBD1	TRBV7-6	TRBJ1-3	.	CASSSPGQGFSGNTIYF	TGTGCCAGCAGCTCACCGGGACAGGGTTTCTCTGGAAACACCATATATTTT
TRBD2	TRBV19	TRBJ2-7	.	CASSISKTSVLYEQYF	TGTGCCAGTAGTATATCTAAGACTAGCGTTCTTTACGAGCAGTACTTC
.	TRBV6-1	TRBJ1-1	.	CASSEARKSEAFF	TGTGCCAGCAGTGAGGCGAGGAAGTCTGAAGCTTTCTTT
TRBD1	TRBV28	TRBJ2-2	.	CASSRQGAPQDYTGELFF	TGTGCCAGCAGCAGACAGGGGGCACCCCAAGACTACACCGGGGAGCTGTTTTTT
.	TRBV28	TRBJ2-1	.	CASIFRDGGFCGDNEQFF	TGTGCCAGCATTTTTAGAGATGGGGGCTTCTGTGGGGACAATGAGCAGTTCTTC
TRBD2	TRBV4-3	TRBJ2-1	.	CASSPGTSGNHEQFF	TGCGCCAGCAGCCCGGGGACTAGCGGGAACCATGAGCAGTTCTTC
TRBD2	TRBV29-1	TRBJ2-1	.	CSVGRAGVINEQFF	TGCAGCGTTGGTAGAGCGGGGGTTATTAATGAGCAGTTCTTC
TRBD1	TRBV4-1	TRBJ1-4	.	CASSHIGGGGTNEKLFF	TGCGCCAGCAGCCATATAGGGGGCGGAGGAACTAATGAAAAACTGTTTTTT
.	TRBV27	TRBJ1-1	.	CASRGVTEAFF	TGTGCCAGCAGAGGGGTCACTGAAGCTTTCTTT
.	TRBV25-1	TRBJ1-2	few	CASSGGSVPYGYTF	TGTGCCAGCAGTGGGGGCTCGGTGCCATATGGCTACACCTTC
TRBD2	TRBV19	TRBJ2-7	.	CASSLSGSHEQYF	TGTGCCAGTAGTTTAAGCGGGAGCCACGAGCAGTACTTC
.	TRBV18	TRBJ1-6	few	CASSPPGPGGYRPLHF	TGTGCCAGCTCACCGCCCGGACCGGGCGGGTATAGACCCCTCCACTTT
.	TRBV5-1	TRBJ2-7	.	CASSLARPPLNNYEQYF	TGCGCCAGCAGCTTGGCGAGGCCCCCCCTCAATAACTACGAGCAGTACTTC
TRBD2	TRBV15	TRBJ2-2	.	CATSKGLDLGTGELFF	TGTGCCACCAGCAAAGGACTAGATTTGGGGACCGGGGAGCTGTTTTTT
TRBD1	TRBV28	TRBJ2-7	.	CASSSLRTGQKLTEQYF	TGTGCCAGCAGTTCTCTCCGGACAGGACAGAAACTTACCGAGCAGTACTTC
TRBD2	TRBV6-5	TRBJ2-7	.	CASSYSRAGVSYEQYF	TGTGCCAGCAGTTACTCGAGAGCGGGGGTTTCCTACGAGCAGTACTTC
.	TRBV5-4	TRBJ2-7	.	CASSLMADEQYF	TGTGCCAGCAGCTTGATGGCTGACGAGCAGTACTTC
.	TRBV2	TRBJ1-1	.	CASTPGSGFTEAFF	TGTGCCAGTACCCCGGGATCTGGGTTTACTGAAGCTTTCTTT
.	TRBV5-4	TRBJ2-7	.	CASSIWTGPSLPSYEQYF	TGTGCCAGCAGCATATGGACTGGACCATCACTTCCTTCCTACGAGCAGTACTTC
TRBD1	TRBV27	TRBJ1-2	.	CASSLLSDGGQPYLYTF	TGTGCCAGCAGTTTATTATCCGACGGGGGACAGCCCTATCTCTACACCTTC
.	TRBV19	TRBJ1-6	few	CASSIDPGLTYNSPLHF	TGTGCCAGTAGTATAGATCCAGGGTTGACCTATAATTCACCCCTCCACTTT
TRBD1	TRBV9	TRBJ2-7	once	CASSERDRPNSYEQYF	TGTGCCAGCAGCGAAAGGGACAGGCCAAACTCCTACGAGCAGTACTTC
.	TRBV27	TRBJ2-7	once	CASSLRQTGYEQYF	TGTGCCAGCAGTTTAAGACAGACAGGCTACGAGCAGTACTTC
TRBD1	TRBV13	TRBJ1-1	few	CASSPQGGKWATEAFF	TGTGCCAGCAGCCCACAGGGGGGTAAGTGGGCCACTGAAGCTTTCTTT
TRBD1	TRBV6-5	TRBJ2-1	.	CASSYLLQGTGNEQFF	TGTGCCAGCAGTTACCTTCTACAGGGGACGGGCAATGAGCAGTTCTTC